This entry is about one T cell receptor (beta chain). This record comes from a study of control samples from healthy donors and cancer patients. The data were produced by immunoSEQ multiplex PCR, yet TCRdb's version contains in-frame clones alone and is incomplete. Seen here are around 130,000 clones, roughly 84% observed once, and the top ten hold 3.2%. V was shortened by 1 base and J by 0 bases, with 12 bases between the two germline ends. Germline loops: CDR1 SGHTA, CDR2 FQGNSA. The CDR3 is 17 residues long. Sequencing was performed on blood. The chain couples TRBV7-2 to TRBJ1-4, with D maybe TRBD1 (6 bases). The clonotype originates from a man aged 45-60 years in good health. This CDR3 reads CASSLGGGQTTNEKLFF. DNA for the CDR3: TGTGCCAGCAGCTTAGGGGGGGGCCAAACAACTAATGAAAAACTGTTTTTT.